This is a list of T cell receptor beta chains from one sample in a study of human T cells and chemical hapten exposure. MiXCR, applied by TCRdb to the RACE reads, yields one record per CDR3 protein. The sample includes some 360,000 distinct CDR3 sequences, 4.5% to 6% seen only once; the top ten take 2.5% to 3%. This sample comprised whole blood, obtained in connection with sensitization to the hapten diphenylcyclopropenone (DPC). These receptors were taken from a woman in her 50s with alopecia areata. Some clones in this sample may be carry-over from other donors' samples. Each CDR3 is given with its conserved first and last residue. A D gene is named only where the DNA matches it firmly. Size is omitted from some rows. Given values are once, few, many or a class for expanded clones.

j_gene: TRBJ1-1; v_gene: TRBV28; abundance: many; d_gene: TRBD1; CDR3aa: CASSLVPGGKNTEAFF; CDR3nt: TGTGCCAGCAGTTTAGTTCCAGGGGGGAAGAACACTGAAGCTTTCTTT
j_gene: TRBJ2-7; v_gene: TRBV7-9; abundance: NA; d_gene: NA; CDR3aa: CASSSMGRGRDEQYF; CDR3nt: TGTGCCAGCAGCTCCATGGGGAGGGGGCGTGACGAGCAGTACTTC
j_gene: TRBJ2-3; v_gene: TRBV10-2; abundance: few; d_gene: NA; CDR3aa: CASSAAIDTQYF; CDR3nt: TGCGCCAGCAGTGCGGCGATAGATACGCAGTATTTT
j_gene: TRBJ2-2; v_gene: TRBV5-1; abundance: few; d_gene: NA; CDR3aa: CASSLSAGTNTGELFF; CDR3nt: TGCGCCAGCAGCCTATCGGCGGGGACGAACACCGGGGAGCTGTTTTTT
j_gene: TRBJ2-7; v_gene: TRBV28; abundance: many; d_gene: NA; CDR3aa: CASRPGRVTYEQYF; CDR3nt: TGTGCCAGCAGGCCTGGACGGGTGACCTACGAGCAGTACTTC
j_gene: TRBJ1-5; v_gene: TRBV20-1; abundance: few; d_gene: TRBD1; CDR3aa: CSATPTGDHQPQHF; CDR3nt: TGCAGTGCCACCCCGACAGGGGATCATCAGCCCCAGCATTTT
j_gene: TRBJ2-1; v_gene: TRBV6-6; abundance: many; d_gene: NA; CDR3aa: CASSYTRDPLDEQFF; CDR3nt: TGTGCCAGCAGTTACACCCGCGACCCCCTCGATGAGCAGTTCTTC
j_gene: TRBJ2-3; v_gene: TRBV20-1; abundance: few; d_gene: TRBD1; CDR3aa: CSAQDRAGLDTQYF; CDR3nt: TGCAGTGCCCAAGACAGGGCAGGGCTAGATACGCAGTATTTT
j_gene: TRBJ1-5; v_gene: TRBV21-1; abundance: many; d_gene: NA; CDR3aa: CASSCDRGVVSNQPQHF; CDR3nt: TGTGCCAGCAGCTGTGACAGGGGAGTGGTTAGCAATCAGCCCCAGCATTTT
j_gene: TRBJ2-7; v_gene: TRBV12-3/TRBV12-4; abundance: NA; d_gene: NA; CDR3aa: CASSLLAPWQGEGQYF; CDR3nt: TGTGCCAGCAGTTTACTAGCCCCTTGGCAGGGTGAAGGGCAGTACTTC
j_gene: TRBJ2-7; v_gene: TRBV13; abundance: many; d_gene: TRBD1; CDR3aa: CASSYRGSYEQYF; CDR3nt: TGTGCCAGCAGCTACAGGGGATCCTACGAGCAGTACTTC
j_gene: TRBJ2-3; v_gene: TRBV20-1; abundance: few; d_gene: TRBD2; CDR3aa: CSARPGTSYADTQYF; CDR3nt: TGCAGTGCTAGACCCGGGACTAGCTATGCAGATACGCAGTATTTT
j_gene: TRBJ1-5; v_gene: TRBV12-3/TRBV12-4; abundance: NA; d_gene: NA; CDR3aa: CASSPSDRNNQPQHF; CDR3nt: TGTGCCAGCAGTCCCTCGGACAGAAATAATCAGCCCCAGCATTTT
j_gene: TRBJ2-4; v_gene: TRBV9; abundance: many; d_gene: TRBD2; CDR3aa: CASSVEGTSKVQYF; CDR3nt: TGTGCCAGCAGCGTAGAAGGGACTAGTAAGGTTCAGTACTTC
j_gene: TRBJ2-5; v_gene: TRBV7-8; abundance: NA; d_gene: TRBD2; CDR3aa: CASSFSGGNQETQYF; CDR3nt: TGTGCCAGCAGCTTTAGCGGGGGGAATCAAGAGACCCAGTACTTC
j_gene: TRBJ2-3; v_gene: TRBV10-3; abundance: few; d_gene: NA; CDR3aa: CAISQQGDTQYF; CDR3nt: TGTGCCATCAGCCAGCAGGGAGATACGCAGTATTTT
j_gene: TRBJ2-5; v_gene: TRBV7-2; abundance: many; d_gene: TRBD2; CDR3aa: CASSFSGVQETQYF; CDR3nt: TGTGCCAGCAGCTTTAGCGGGGTCCAAGAGACCCAGTACTTC
j_gene: TRBJ2-7; v_gene: TRBV5-1; abundance: NA; d_gene: TRBD1; CDR3aa: CASSSTGGIYEQYF; CDR3nt: TGCGCCAGCAGCAGCACAGGGGGCATTTACGAGCAGTACTTC
j_gene: TRBJ2-1; v_gene: TRBV19; abundance: many; d_gene: NA; CDR3aa: CASSTSQRSAAEQFF; CDR3nt: TGTGCCAGTAGTACAAGCCAGAGATCTGCGGCTGAGCAGTTCTTC
j_gene: TRBJ2-1; v_gene: TRBV7-9; abundance: many; d_gene: NA; CDR3aa: CASSPTGVGYNEQFF; CDR3nt: TGTGCCAGCAGCCCCACGGGCGTCGGTTACAATGAGCAGTTCTTC
j_gene: TRBJ2-6; v_gene: TRBV2; abundance: many; d_gene: TRBD1; CDR3aa: CASSAGGANPGANVLTF; CDR3nt: TGTGCCAGCAGCGCAGGGGGCGCGAATCCTGGGGCCAACGTCCTGACTTTC
j_gene: TRBJ2-3; v_gene: TRBV3-1; abundance: many; d_gene: NA; CDR3aa: CASSQVRSDTQYF; CDR3nt: TGTGCCAGCAGCCAAGTCAGGTCAGATACGCAGTATTTT
j_gene: TRBJ1-6; v_gene: TRBV11-2; abundance: NA; d_gene: NA; CDR3aa: CASSLAAAGNNSPLHF; CDR3nt: TGTGCCAGCAGCTTAGCAGCAGCAGGGAATAATTCACCCCTCCACTTT
j_gene: TRBJ1-3; v_gene: TRBV7-8; abundance: NA; d_gene: NA; CDR3aa: CASSFSVSGDYSGNTIYF; CDR3nt: TGTGCCAGCAGCTTTAGCGTGTCGGGGGATTACTCTGGAAACACCATATATTTT
j_gene: TRBJ2-2; v_gene: TRBV9; abundance: many; d_gene: TRBD1; CDR3aa: CASSAGTVNTGELFF; CDR3nt: TGTGCCAGCAGCGCCGGGACAGTTAACACCGGGGAGCTGTTTTTT
j_gene: TRBJ2-7; v_gene: TRBV20-1; abundance: few; d_gene: NA; CDR3aa: CSATSGVEQYF; CDR3nt: TGCAGTGCTACCTCTGGGGTGGAGCAGTACTTC
j_gene: TRBJ2-3; v_gene: TRBV6-6; abundance: NA; d_gene: TRBD2; CDR3aa: CASSSRAAGVRNTQYF; CDR3nt: TGTGCCAGCAGTTCCCGGGCCGCGGGAGTGAGGAATACGCAGTATTTT
j_gene: TRBJ2-7; v_gene: TRBV27; abundance: many; d_gene: TRBD2; CDR3aa: CASSLGSGRIYEQYF; CDR3nt: TGTGCCAGCAGTTTAGGTAGCGGGAGAATCTACGAGCAGTACTTC
j_gene: TRBJ2-5; v_gene: TRBV2; abundance: many; d_gene: TRBD1; CDR3aa: CASSGQGNQETQYF; CDR3nt: TGTGCCAGCAGCGGACAGGGTAACCAAGAGACCCAGTACTTC
j_gene: TRBJ1-4; v_gene: TRBV6-5; abundance: NA; d_gene: TRBD1; CDR3aa: CASTMTGGEYEKLFF; CDR3nt: TGTGCCAGCACTATGACAGGGGGGGAGTATGAAAAACTGTTTTTT
j_gene: TRBJ1-1; v_gene: TRBV20-1; abundance: NA; d_gene: TRBD1; CDR3aa: CSASSDRGLEAFF; CDR3nt: TGCAGTGCTAGTTCGGACAGGGGTTTAGAAGCTTTCTTT
j_gene: TRBJ2-1; v_gene: TRBV10-3; abundance: few; d_gene: NA; CDR3aa: CAISESASLDEQFF; CDR3nt: TGTGCCATCAGTGAGTCGGCTAGTTTGGATGAGCAGTTCTTC
j_gene: TRBJ2-3; v_gene: TRBV7-9; abundance: NA; d_gene: NA; CDR3aa: CASSPPAPYTQYF; CDR3nt: TGTGCCAGCAGCCCCCCGGCCCCATATACGCAGTATTTT
j_gene: TRBJ2-3; v_gene: TRBV10-3; abundance: many; d_gene: NA; CDR3aa: CAISDALPTDTQYF; CDR3nt: TGTGCCATCAGTGATGCTCTTCCCACAGATACGCAGTATTTT
j_gene: TRBJ2-3; v_gene: TRBV7-9; abundance: many; d_gene: TRBD2; CDR3aa: CASSPGLAGGPTDTQYF; CDR3nt: TGTGCCAGCAGCCCGGGACTAGCGGGAGGGCCTACAGATACGCAGTATTTT
j_gene: TRBJ2-1; v_gene: TRBV21-1; abundance: few; d_gene: NA; CDR3aa: CASSTRFDNEQFF; CDR3nt: TGTGCCAGCAGCACCCGGTTCGACAATGAGCAGTTCTTC
j_gene: TRBJ2-5; v_gene: TRBV25-1; abundance: many; d_gene: NA; CDR3aa: CASSERPFQETQYF; CDR3nt: TGTGCCAGCAGTGAAAGGCCTTTTCAAGAGACCCAGTACTTC
j_gene: TRBJ2-3; v_gene: TRBV13; abundance: NA; d_gene: TRBD2; CDR3aa: CASSLRGAHTQYF; CDR3nt: TGTGCCAGCAGCTTGCGGGGGGCGCATACGCAGTATTTT
j_gene: TRBJ2-1; v_gene: TRBV6-6; abundance: few; d_gene: TRBD2; CDR3aa: CASSAGTSGRGEQFF; CDR3nt: TGTGCCAGCAGTGCCGGGACTAGCGGGAGGGGCGAGCAGTTCTTC
j_gene: TRBJ2-1; v_gene: TRBV11-2; abundance: few; d_gene: TRBD2; CDR3aa: CASSGTVAGGPSEQFF; CDR3nt: TGTGCCAGCAGCGGAACTGTAGCGGGGGGGCCTAGTGAGCAGTTCTTC
j_gene: TRBJ2-5; v_gene: TRBV15; abundance: many; d_gene: NA; CDR3aa: CATRESRDIQETQYF; CDR3nt: TGTGCCACCAGGGAGTCTAGGGACATCCAAGAGACCCAGTACTTC
j_gene: TRBJ2-7; v_gene: TRBV5-1; abundance: many; d_gene: NA; CDR3aa: CASSLEGGTYEQYF; CDR3nt: TGCGCCAGCAGCTTGGAGGGGGGGACCTACGAGCAGTACTTC
j_gene: TRBJ2-7; v_gene: TRBV29-1; abundance: many; d_gene: TRBD2; CDR3aa: CSALGLADEQYF; CDR3nt: TGCAGCGCACTCGGACTAGCGGACGAGCAGTACTTC
j_gene: TRBJ1-1; v_gene: TRBV5-1; abundance: NA; d_gene: TRBD1; CDR3aa: CASSLAQGASGTEAFF; CDR3nt: TGCGCCAGCAGCTTGGCCCAGGGGGCCTCGGGCACTGAAGCTTTCTTT
j_gene: TRBJ2-3; v_gene: TRBV2; abundance: many; d_gene: NA; CDR3aa: CASRKGGLGTDTQYF; CDR3nt: TGTGCCAGTAGAAAGGGGGGCCTGGGCACAGATACGCAGTATTTT
j_gene: TRBJ1-1; v_gene: TRBV5-1; abundance: many; d_gene: NA; CDR3aa: CASSPRYGRFNTEAFF; CDR3nt: TGCGCCAGCAGCCCCCGGTACGGGCGGTTCAACACTGAAGCTTTCTTT
j_gene: TRBJ2-7; v_gene: TRBV12-3/TRBV12-4; abundance: few; d_gene: NA; CDR3aa: CASTLFGAGNSYEQYF; CDR3nt: TGTGCCAGCACTCTCTTTGGGGCAGGGAACTCCTACGAGCAGTACTTC
j_gene: TRBJ2-7; v_gene: TRBV6-2/TRBV6-3; abundance: many; d_gene: NA; CDR3aa: CASSPLDEQYF; CDR3nt: TGTGCCAGCAGCCCTCTGGACGAGCAGTACTTC
j_gene: TRBJ2-1; v_gene: TRBV2; abundance: many; d_gene: NA; CDR3aa: CASNDVSSYNEQFF; CDR3nt: TGTGCCAGCAATGACGTGAGCTCCTACAATGAGCAGTTCTTC
j_gene: TRBJ2-1; v_gene: TRBV20-1; abundance: many; d_gene: TRBD2; CDR3aa: CSARGIAGAYNEQFF; CDR3nt: TGCAGTGCTAGGGGGATAGCGGGAGCCTACAATGAGCAGTTCTTC
j_gene: TRBJ2-1; v_gene: TRBV29-1; abundance: NA; d_gene: TRBD2; CDR3aa: CSVGREASEFF; CDR3nt: TGCAGCGTTGGACGGGAGGCTAGCGAGTTCTTC
j_gene: TRBJ1-5; v_gene: TRBV6-5; abundance: NA; d_gene: TRBD1; CDR3aa: CASSPGTGLGPQHF; CDR3nt: TGTGCCAGCAGTCCCGGGACAGGCCTGGGGCCCCAGCATTTT
j_gene: TRBJ2-3; v_gene: TRBV7-6; abundance: many; d_gene: NA; CDR3aa: CASSLEQATDTQYF; CDR3nt: TGTGCCAGCAGCTTAGAACAGGCCACAGATACGCAGTATTTT
j_gene: TRBJ2-1; v_gene: TRBV4-2; abundance: few; d_gene: TRBD2; CDR3aa: CASSQDSSGRTPGGEQFF; CDR3nt: TGTGCCAGCAGCCAAGATAGTAGCGGGAGGACGCCGGGGGGTGAGCAGTTCTTC
j_gene: TRBJ1-5; v_gene: TRBV3-1; abundance: many; d_gene: NA; CDR3aa: CASSQDGQPQHF; CDR3nt: TGTGCCAGCAGCCAAGATGGGCAGCCCCAGCATTTT
j_gene: TRBJ1-1; v_gene: TRBV12-3/TRBV12-4; abundance: NA; d_gene: NA; CDR3aa: CASSLKGVAFF; CDR3nt: TGTGCCAGCAGTTTGAAGGGGGTAGCTTTCTTT
j_gene: TRBJ1-1; v_gene: TRBV20-1; abundance: few; d_gene: TRBD1; CDR3aa: CSAPGTGIISRTEAFF; CDR3nt: TGCAGTGCTCCTGGGACAGGGATAATATCCAGAACTGAAGCTTTCTTT
j_gene: TRBJ1-5; v_gene: TRBV7-9; abundance: few; d_gene: TRBD1; CDR3aa: CASSLGTGGSPQHF; CDR3nt: TGTGCCAGCAGCTTAGGGACAGGGGGTTCGCCCCAGCATTTT
j_gene: TRBJ2-1; v_gene: TRBV12-3/TRBV12-4; abundance: many; d_gene: TRBD2; CDR3aa: CASSLAGVLFF; CDR3nt: TGTGCCAGCAGCCTAGCGGGAGTACTGTTCTTC